Reported below is one T cell receptor beta chain. Its antigen is not known. This sample stems from a study of cytomegalovirus exposure and HLA in healthy donors. Study details: Around 80 million unique TCR sequences came from HLA-typed donors in an early release. Whole-study results and caveats: Accurate prediction of most subjects' HLA-A and HLA-B alleles from TCR beta sequences was reported. Analysis was carried out at a later point, and it linked a missense DCLRE1C variant to TCR beta V- and J-gene trimming. In vitro data verified a few CMV-associated chains as specific for CMV antigens.

The primer mix had 60 Vbeta and 13 Jbeta primers. The data were produced by immunoSEQ multiplex PCR, yet TCRdb's version contains in-frame clones alone and is incomplete. The table records 100,000 to 150,000 clones, more than 75% of them present only once. This CDR3 is 17 amino acids long. With V trimmed by 0 bases and J by 8 bases, 14 bases remained unmatched. Germline V lookup: CDR1 MGHRA, CDR2 YSYEKL. The sequenced sample was PBMCs. The V call is TRBV4-1, the J call TRBJ1-2; 8 bases are shared with TRBD1. The source of this sequence is a man aged 40-50 years in good health and CMV-seronegative. The CDR3 is CASSQEEGTGALGGYTF. The CDR3 nucleotides read TGCGCCAGCAGCCAAGAGGAGGGGACAGGAGCCCTTGGAGGCTACACCTTC.